Following are 26 T cell receptor beta chains from one sample sequenced in a study of glioma-infiltrating T cells after dendritic cell vaccination (dated by TCRdb to 2015 to 2016). Library method: the immunoSEQ multiplex PCR assay. In its TCRdb copy, this immuneACCESS table keeps in-frame sequences only and misses some clones. Where compared with another copy, unresolved V genes explain less than half of these, and the others have no known cause. The sample yields around 72,000 clones; roughly 79% were counted once. Approximately 7.9% of the sample comes from the top ten. Sequencing used blood, obtained before dendritic cell vaccination. These TCRs come from a human donor with glioblastoma.

The V and J genes are TRBV5-1 and TRBJ2-6; possible D gene TRBD1, 5 bases. In germline, CDR1 is SGHRS, CDR2 YFSETQ. Trimming removed 0 bases from V and 4 bases from J, with 8 bases in between. The CDR3 has 15 residues. The CDR3 sequence: CASSLDGAGANVLTF. The DNA of the CDR3 is TGCGCCAGCAGCTTGGATGGGGCCGGGGCCAACGTCCTGACTTTC.

The count of this clone is one. The chain has TRBV5-6 and TRBJ1-2, with D maybe TRBD1 (6 bases). CDR3 length equals 15 residues. Trimming pared 2 bases from V and 2 bases from J, leaving 13 bases between. Per germline, CDR1 SGHDT and CDR2 YYEEEE. CDR3 protein: CASSFRDTANYGYTF. CDR3 in DNA: TGTGCCAGCAGCTTCCGGGACACTGCGAACTATGGCTACACCTTC.

The chain links TRBV4-1 to TRBJ1-6, with unresolved D. Per the germline V gene, CDR1 is MGHRA and CDR2 is YSYEKL. The CDR3 covers 13 residues. Trimming pared 0 bases from V and 10 bases from J, leaving 7 bases between. The CDR3 sequence is CASSQDARSPLHF. CDR3 in DNA: TGCGCCAGCAGCCAAGATGCCCGGTCACCCCTCCACTTT.

CDR3 coding DNA: TGTGCCAGCAGCCAAGGCCAGAACTATGGCTACACCTTC. As protein: CASSQGQNYGYTF. The chain is built from TRBV14 and TRBJ1-2; D remains ambiguous. CDR3 length equals 13 residues. V was shortened by 1 base and J by 2 bases, with 5 bases between the two germline ends. Germline-derived CDR1 and CDR2 are SGHDN and FVKESK.

This sequence joins TRBV5-4 and TRBJ2-5; 9 bases are a match to TRBD1. The trim removed 0 bases at V and 0 bases at J, leaving 6 bases unmatched. The length of the CDR3 is 17 residues. Germline lookup yields CDR1 SGHNT and CDR2 YYREEE (reference sequence). CDR3 in amino acids: CASSLEYRGPNQETQYF. The CDR3, as DNA: TGTGCCAGCAGCTTGGAATACAGGGGGCCTAACCAAGAGACCCAGTACTTC. Full variable domain (rest looked up from reference TRBV5-4 and TRBJ2-5): ETGVTQSPTHLIKTRGQQVTLRCSSQSGHNTVSWYQQALGQGPQFIFQYYREEENGRGNFPPRFSGLQFPNYSSELNVNALELDDSALYLCASSLEYRGPNQETQYFGPGTRLLVL.

This sequence joins TRBV7-2 and TRBJ2-3; D might be TRBD1 (6 bases). The CDR3 has 17 amino acids. V lost 1 base and J 4 bases, leaving 18 bases between the germline ends. Germline V gene sequence: CDR1 SGHTA, CDR2 FQGNSA. The CDR3 DNA reads as TGTGCCAGCAGCTTAGGCCGCAGGGGATGGTTTCCAGATACGCAGTATTTT. Protein product: CASSLGRRGWFPDTQYF.

V is TRBV2 and J is TRBJ2-5; possibly TRBD1 for D (6 bases). The V end was cut by 7 bases, the J end by 2 bases, with 14 bases between. Looked up from germline, CDR1 is SNHLY and CDR2 is FYNNEI. This CDR3 has 14 amino acids. Written as DNA, the CDR3 is TGTGCCAGCAAGGAGGACAGCACACAAGAGACCCAGTACTTC. Protein sequence: CASKEDSTQETQYF.

The gene calls are TRBV9 and TRBJ2-2, with no clear D. The length of the CDR3 is 12 residues. CDR1 SGDLS and CDR2 YYNGEE come from the germline V gene. Trimming took 0 bases from V and 5 from J, leaving 2 bases between them. CDR3 region: CASSVVTGELFF. CDR3 sequence (DNA): TGTGCCAGCAGCGTAGTAACCGGGGAGCTGTTTTTT.

This clone has a single count. The chain combines TRBV5-4 with TRBJ2-3, with 7 nucleotides matching TRBD1. V shed 7 bases, J shed 2 bases, and the junction held 13 bases outside the gene matches. The CDR3 has 16 amino acids. Per germline, CDR1 SGHNT and CDR2 YYREEE (reference sequence). CDR3 bases: TGTGCCAGCTCCCTCGCGGACAGGCCTTCCACAGATACGCAGTATTTT. Its translation is CASSLADRPSTDTQYF.

The chain combines TRBV18 with TRBJ1-1, with D unresolved. V was trimmed by 2 bases and J by 1 base, leaving 5 bases between them. Germline V gene sequence: CDR1 KGHSH, CDR2 LQKENI. The CDR3 consists of 13 residues. In DNA, the CDR3 is TGTGCCAGCTCACCAACTTCGAACACTGAAGCTTTCTTT. It codes for CASSPTSNTEAFF.

V and J are TRBV5-1 and TRBJ1-5, with 8 bases matching TRBD1. This CDR3 has 14 residues. V lost 4 bases, J lost 3 bases, and 3 bases stayed unmatched. Germline assignment: CDR1 SGHRS and CDR2 YFSETQ. The CDR3 nucleotides read TGCGCCAGCAGCCCGACAGGGGCCAATCAGCCCCAGCATTTT. Amino acid sequence: CASSPTGANQPQHF.

The chain has TRBV9 and TRBJ2-3; TRBD2 aligns across 10 bases. The CDR3 spans 17 residues. Germline CDR1 and CDR2: SGDLS and YYNGEE. J was trimmed by 5 bases and V by 0 bases; bases with no gene match: 9. CDR3 nucleotide sequence: TGTGCCAGCAGCGTAGGTTTTCTAGCGGGGGCGGGAGATACGCAGTATTTT. Translated: CASSVGFLAGAGDTQYF.

The chain recombines TRBV7-9 with TRBJ2-7; 13 bases match TRBD2. The CDR3 has 14 residues. Germline values: CDR1 SEHNR, CDR2 FQNEAQ (reference sequence). Trimming at V came to 6 bases and at J to 7 bases, leaving 6 bases not matched to a gene. CDR3 in DNA: TGTGCCAGCAGTACTAGCGGGGGGGCGGAAGAGCAGTACTTC. Protein sequence: CASSTSGGAEEQYF.

The rearrangement uses TRBV28 and TRBJ1-2; weak D call: TRBD1 (6 bases). The germline CDR1 and CDR2 sequences are MDHEN and SYDVKM. The CDR3 has 13 residues. V lost 2 bases and J 7 bases, leaving 11 bases between the germline ends. CDR3 sequence: CASSLGGVSGYTF. Here the CDR3 DNA reads TGTGCCAGCAGTTTAGGGGGCGTCTCTGGCTACACCTTC.

The V gene is TRBV14, the J gene TRBJ1-2, with D possibly TRBD1 on 6 matching bases. Germline V gene sequence: CDR1 SGHDN, CDR2 FVKESK. The CDR3 length is 15 residues. V lost 0 bases and J lost 2, with 10 bases in between. The CDR3 coding sequence is TGTGCCAGCAGCCAAGAGGCAGGGGTGAACTATGGCTACACCTTC. Translation gives CASSQEAGVNYGYTF.

The V call is TRBV7-6, the J call TRBJ1-2, with 8 bases matching TRBD1. The germline CDR1 and CDR2 sequences are SGHVS and FNYEAQ. The CDR3 covers 16 residues. Losses at the gene ends were 3 bases for V and 5 bases for J; bases not matched to a gene: 11. The CDR3 protein is CASSLDTGTGRYGYTF. CDR3 sequence (DNA): TGTGCCAGCAGCTTGGACACCGGGACAGGACGTTATGGCTACACCTTC.

This clone was observed a handful of times. V gene TRBV5-1 combines with J gene TRBJ2-3; the D gene is possibly TRBD2 (6 bases). Germline V gene sequence: CDR1 SGHRS, CDR2 YFSETQ. Trimming shortened V by 3 bases and J by 4 bases, and 18 bases separated the two germline ends. The CDR3 spans 16 residues. The CDR3 here is CASSSRAIGGADTQYF. CDR3 nucleotide sequence: TGCGCCAGCAGCTCCCGGGCCATCGGGGGTGCAGATACGCAGTATTTT. The whole variable domain, remainder taken from reference TRBV5-1 and TRBJ2-3, is KAGVTQTPRYLIKTRGQQVTLSCSPISGHRSVSWYQQTPGQGLQFLFEYFSETQRNKGNFPGRFSGRQFSNSRSEMNVSTLELGDSALYLCASSSRAIGGADTQYFGPGTRLTVL.

The CDR3 sequence is CATSREGQAGSPLHF. In DNA, the CDR3 is TGTGCCACCAGCAGAGAAGGACAGGCCGGTTCACCCCTCCACTTT. The chain employs TRBV15 and TRBJ1-6; 7 bases agree with TRBD1. The CDR3 totals 15 residues. J gave up 9 bases and V 0 bases, and 5 bases lay outside the gene matches. CDR1 and CDR2 from the germline V gene are LNHNV and YYDKDF (reference sequence).

The gene calls are TRBV7-9 and TRBJ2-1; the D gene is possibly TRBD2 (6 bases). CDR1 and CDR2 (germline): SEHNR, FQNEAQ (reference sequence). The CDR3 is 16 residues long. The V end lost 7 bases, the J end lost 5 bases, and 21 bases lay between the germline ends. CDR3 bases: TGTGCCAGCAACAGCGGTGGGGCGGGGCTAGACAATGAGCAGTTCTTC. Translated, it gives CASNSGGAGLDNEQFF.

V gene TRBV7-3 combines with J gene TRBJ2-6; D gene ambiguous. Germline values: CDR1 SGHTA, CDR2 FQGTGA. V was shortened by 3 bases and J by 4 bases, with 22 bases between the two germline ends. The CDR3 is made up of 19 amino acids. CDR3 nucleotides: TGTGCCAGCAGCTTGACCGATCCGGCAGTCACTAAGGGGGCCAACGTCCTGACTTTC. It codes for CASSLTDPAVTKGANVLTF.

The V and J genes are TRBV18 and TRBJ1-1; 8 bases match TRBD1. V trimming: 6 bases; J trimming: 4 bases; junction bases outside the gene matches: 13. The CDR3 has 16 amino acids. In germline, CDR1 is KGHSH, CDR2 LQKENI. The CDR3 reads CASSPTGQEIGTEAFF. The CDR3 nucleotides read TGTGCCAGCTCTCCCACGGGACAGGAGATTGGCACTGAAGCTTTCTTT.

This rearrangement joins TRBV19 to TRBJ1-2; D may be TRBD1 (6 bases). From germline, CDR1 is LNHDA and CDR2 SQIVND (reference sequence). V gave up 2 bases and J gave up 2 bases, with 15 bases separating them. The CDR3 length is 16 residues. The CDR3 loop is CASSITSGAQNYGYTF. The CDR3 DNA reads TGTGCCAGTAGTATAACCTCAGGGGCCCAGAACTATGGCTACACCTTC.

The CDR3 region is CASSTETAWSNIQYF. The DNA for the CDR3 is TGTGCCAGCAGCACAGAGACAGCCTGGTCAAACATTCAGTACTTC. The V gene is TRBV6-1, the J gene TRBJ2-4; a weak D match, TRBD1 (5 bases). Trimming took off 6 bases at V and 6 bases at J, with 18 bases between the two ends. This CDR3 is 15 amino acids long. Looked up from germline, CDR1 is MNHNS and CDR2 is SASEGT.

This chain connects TRBV9 to TRBJ2-7; 7 nucleotides match TRBD1. The CDR3 extends over 13 amino acids. The J segment lost 0 bases and the V segment lost 3 bases, leaving 0 bases of the junction unmatched. The germline gives CDR1 SGDLS, CDR2 YYNGEE. CDR3 DNA: TGTGCCAGCAGCGCAGGGGGCTCCTACGAGCAGTACTTC. Its translation: CASSAGGSYEQYF.

The chain uses TRBV5-1 and TRBJ2-3; TRBD1 matches 10 bases. The CDR3 contains 14 residues. V was pared by 4 bases and J by 4 bases, with 3 bases of the junction left unmatched. Germline V CDR1 and CDR2: SGHRS, YFSETQ. In nucleotides, the CDR3 is TGCGCCAGCAGCCTAGGGACAGGGGCAGATACGCAGTATTTT. Amino acid sequence: CASSLGTGADTQYF.

The genes are TRBV19 and TRBJ1-5; TRBD1 matches at 7 bases. Germline CDR1 and CDR2: LNHDA and SQIVND (reference sequence). This CDR3 is built from 18 residues. V dropped 5 bases and J dropped 0; count of bases not matched to a gene: 13. The CDR3 coding sequence is TGTGCCAGTAGTGGTCTCGGGACAGAGCTGTATAGCAATCAGCCCCAGCATTTT. Translated: CASSGLGTELYSNQPQHF.